The entry that follows covers one T cell receptor (beta chain) sequence. This CDR3 contains 13 residues. Germline loops: CDR1 MDHEN, CDR2 SYDVKM. The ends were cut back, 5 bases at V and 7 bases at J, with 14 bases in the middle. In the original workflow: Reference gene primer amplification yielded estimated nucleated cell counts. Sequencing was performed with immunoSEQ multiplex PCR; in TCRdb, only in-frame clones are kept and a portion is missing. V and J calls plus clone size are reproduced from that table; the DNA served to infer D and trimming. The repertoire holds 200,000 to 250,000 clones, with roughly 82% as singletons. The sample comes from a study of blood T cell repertoires in COVID-19. Study overall: PBMCs, B-cell-depleted T cells, or T cells were the source of the cDNA or gDNA that made up the material.

The clonotype comes from a man between 50 and 59 years old with active or convalescent COVID-19. Material: peripheral blood. V gene TRBV28 combines with J gene TRBJ1-1; a possible D gene is TRBD1 (5 bases). CDR3 in amino acids: CASSLGVGIEAFF. In DNA, the CDR3 is TGTGCCAGCAGTCTAGGGGTGGGGATTGAAGCTTTCTTT.